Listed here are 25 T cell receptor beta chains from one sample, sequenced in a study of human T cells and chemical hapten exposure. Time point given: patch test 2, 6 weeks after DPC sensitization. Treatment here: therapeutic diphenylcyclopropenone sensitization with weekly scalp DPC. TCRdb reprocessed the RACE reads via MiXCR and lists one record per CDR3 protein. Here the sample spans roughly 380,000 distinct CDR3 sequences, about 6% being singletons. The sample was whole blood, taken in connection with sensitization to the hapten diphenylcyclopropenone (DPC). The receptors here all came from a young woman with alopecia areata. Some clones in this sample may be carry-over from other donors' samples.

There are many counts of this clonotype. The CDR3 loop reads CASSFTADEQFF. The CDR3 region has the DNA TGTGCCAGCAGTTTCACAGCGGATGAGCAGTTCTTC. The chain is built from TRBV6-2 or TRBV6-3 and TRBJ2-1; D possibly corresponds to TRBD2 (5 bases). The CDR3 has 12 residues. Trimming shortened V by 4 bases and J by 8 bases, and 9 bases separated the two germline ends. The germline CDR1 and CDR2 sequences are MNHEY and SVGEGT.

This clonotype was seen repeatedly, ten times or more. The CDR3 region has the DNA TGTGCCAGCTCGGCGGACGGCGAGCAGTACTTC. Translating gives CASSADGEQYF. This rearrangement joins TRBV18 to TRBJ2-7; no clear D gene. Germline CDR1 and CDR2: KGHSH and LQKENI. CDR3 size: 11 residues. V was cut by 6 bases and J by 6 bases, with 9 bases left in between.

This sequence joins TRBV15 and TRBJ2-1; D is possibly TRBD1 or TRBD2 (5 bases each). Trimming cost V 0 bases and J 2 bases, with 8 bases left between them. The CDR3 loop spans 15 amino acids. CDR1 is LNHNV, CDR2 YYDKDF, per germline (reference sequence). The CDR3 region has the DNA TGTGCCACCAGCAGAGATCGGGGCCCCTACAATGAGCAGTTCTTC. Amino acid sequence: CATSRDRGPYNEQFF.

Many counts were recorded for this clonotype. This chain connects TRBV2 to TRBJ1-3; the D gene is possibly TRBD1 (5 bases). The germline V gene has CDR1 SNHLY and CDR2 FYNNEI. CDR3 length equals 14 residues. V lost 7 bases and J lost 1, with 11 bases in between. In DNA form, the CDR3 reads TGTGCCAGCATCCAGGGAGAATCTGGAAACACCATATATTTT. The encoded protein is CASIQGESGNTIYF.

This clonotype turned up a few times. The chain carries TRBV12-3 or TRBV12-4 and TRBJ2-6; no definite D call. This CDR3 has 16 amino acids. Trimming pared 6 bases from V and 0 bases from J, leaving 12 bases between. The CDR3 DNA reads TGTGCCAGCAGATGGACGCGAACCTCTGGGGCCAACGTCCTGACTTTC. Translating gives CASRWTRTSGANVLTF.

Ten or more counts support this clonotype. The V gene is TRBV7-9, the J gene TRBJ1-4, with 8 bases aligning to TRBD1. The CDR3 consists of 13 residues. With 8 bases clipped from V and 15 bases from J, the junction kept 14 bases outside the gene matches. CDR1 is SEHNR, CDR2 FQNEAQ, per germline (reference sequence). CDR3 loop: CASVGTGGRLMFF. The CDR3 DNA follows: TGTGCCAGCGTTGGGACAGGTGGAAGGTTAATGTTTTTT.

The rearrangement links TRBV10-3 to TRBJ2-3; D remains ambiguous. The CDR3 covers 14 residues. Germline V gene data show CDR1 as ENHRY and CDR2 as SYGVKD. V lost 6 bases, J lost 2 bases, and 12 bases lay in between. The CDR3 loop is CAISATRATDTQYF. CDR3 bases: TGTGCCATCAGCGCCACCCGGGCCACAGATACGCAGTATTTT.

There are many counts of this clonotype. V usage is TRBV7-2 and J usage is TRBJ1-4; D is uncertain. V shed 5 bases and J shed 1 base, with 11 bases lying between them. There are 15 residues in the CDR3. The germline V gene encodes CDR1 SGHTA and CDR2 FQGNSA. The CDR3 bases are TGTGCCAGCAGCCTCAAATCCAGAACTAATGAAAAACTGTTTTTT. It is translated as CASSLKSRTNEKLFF.

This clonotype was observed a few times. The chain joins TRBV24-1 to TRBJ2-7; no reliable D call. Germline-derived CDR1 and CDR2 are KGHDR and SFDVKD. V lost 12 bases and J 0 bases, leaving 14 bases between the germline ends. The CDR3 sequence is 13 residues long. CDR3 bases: TGTGCCTCCCAGGCCAGGAGCTCCTACGAGCAGTACTTC. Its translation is CASQARSSYEQYF.

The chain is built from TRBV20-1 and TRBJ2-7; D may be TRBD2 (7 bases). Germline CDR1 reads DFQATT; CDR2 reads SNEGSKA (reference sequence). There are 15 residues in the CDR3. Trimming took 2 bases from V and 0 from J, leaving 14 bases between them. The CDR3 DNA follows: TGCAGTGCTAGACGTTCTGCGGGGGCCTCCTACGAGCAGTACTTC. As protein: CSARRSAGASYEQYF.

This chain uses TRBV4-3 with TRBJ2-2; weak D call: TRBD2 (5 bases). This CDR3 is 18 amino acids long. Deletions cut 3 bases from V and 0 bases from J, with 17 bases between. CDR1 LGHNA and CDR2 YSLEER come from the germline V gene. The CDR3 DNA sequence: TGCGCCAGCAGCCATGTAAATGAAGGACTGACGAACACCGGGGAGCTGTTTTTT. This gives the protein CASSHVNEGLTNTGELFF.

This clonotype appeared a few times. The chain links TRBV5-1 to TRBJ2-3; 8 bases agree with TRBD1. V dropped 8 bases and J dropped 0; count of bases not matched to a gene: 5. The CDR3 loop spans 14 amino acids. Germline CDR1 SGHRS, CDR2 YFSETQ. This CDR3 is CASTQGASTDTQYF. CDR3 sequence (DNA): TGCGCCAGTACCCAGGGGGCTAGCACAGATACGCAGTATTTT. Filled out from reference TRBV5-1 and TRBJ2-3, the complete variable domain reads KAGVTQTPRYLIKTRGQQVTLSCSPISGHRSVSWYQQTPGQGLQFLFEYFSETQRNKGNFPGRFSGRQFSNSRSEMNVSTLELGDSALYLCASTQGASTDTQYFGPGTRLTVL.

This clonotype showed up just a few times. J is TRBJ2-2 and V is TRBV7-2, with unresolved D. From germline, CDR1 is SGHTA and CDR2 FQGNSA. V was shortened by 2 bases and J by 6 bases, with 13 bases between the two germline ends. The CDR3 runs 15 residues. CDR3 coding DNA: TGTGCCAGCAGCTTAAGAGGAGCGCCAGCCGGGGAGCTGTTTTTT. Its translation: CASSLRGAPAGELFF.

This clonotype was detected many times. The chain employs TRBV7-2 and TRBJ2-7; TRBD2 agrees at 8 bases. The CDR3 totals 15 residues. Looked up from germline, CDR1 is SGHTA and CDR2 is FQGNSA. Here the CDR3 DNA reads TGTGCCATACCGGCCCGTCCAGCGGGGGCCGAGGAAGAGTCTGTC. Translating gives CAIPARPAGAEEESV.

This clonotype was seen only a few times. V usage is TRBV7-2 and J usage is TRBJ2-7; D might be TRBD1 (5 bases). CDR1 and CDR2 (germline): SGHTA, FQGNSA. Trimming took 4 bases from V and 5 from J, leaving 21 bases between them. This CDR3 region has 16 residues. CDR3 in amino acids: CASSYRAQGQADEQYF. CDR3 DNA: TGTGCCAGCAGCTATAGGGCCCAGGGTCAGGCGGACGAGCAGTACTTC. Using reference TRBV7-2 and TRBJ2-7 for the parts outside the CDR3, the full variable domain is GAGVSQSPSNKVTEKGKDVELRCDPISGHTALYWYRQSLGQGLEFLIYFQGNSAPDKSGLPSDRFSAERTGGSVSTLTIQRTQQEDSAVYLCASSYRAQGQADEQYFGPGTRLTVT.

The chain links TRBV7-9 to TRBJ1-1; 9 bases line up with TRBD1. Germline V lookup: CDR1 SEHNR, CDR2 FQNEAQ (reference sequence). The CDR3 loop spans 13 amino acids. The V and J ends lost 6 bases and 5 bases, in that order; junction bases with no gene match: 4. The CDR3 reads CASRGDRGTEAFF. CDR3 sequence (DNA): TGTGCCAGCAGGGGAGACAGGGGGACTGAAGCTTTCTTT.

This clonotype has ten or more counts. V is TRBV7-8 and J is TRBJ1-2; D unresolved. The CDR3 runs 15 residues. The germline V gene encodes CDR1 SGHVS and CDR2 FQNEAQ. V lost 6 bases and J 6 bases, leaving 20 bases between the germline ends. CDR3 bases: TGTGCCAGCAGACCGAAACGCGAGGGATTTCATGGCTACACCTTC. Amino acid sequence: CASRPKREGFHGYTF.

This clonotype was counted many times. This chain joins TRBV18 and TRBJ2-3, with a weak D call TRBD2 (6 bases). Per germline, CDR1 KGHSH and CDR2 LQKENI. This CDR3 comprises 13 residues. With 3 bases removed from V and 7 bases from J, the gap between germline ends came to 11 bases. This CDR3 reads CASSPGLEYTQYF. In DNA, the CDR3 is TGTGCCAGCTCACCGGGACTTGAATATACGCAGTATTTT.

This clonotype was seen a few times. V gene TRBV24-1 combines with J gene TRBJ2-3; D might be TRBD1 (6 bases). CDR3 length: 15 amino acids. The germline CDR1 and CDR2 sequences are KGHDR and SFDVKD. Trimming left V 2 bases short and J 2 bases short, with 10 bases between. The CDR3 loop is CATSDSGQPTDTQYF. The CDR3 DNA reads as TGTGCCACCAGTGATTCTGGACAGCCCACAGATACGCAGTATTTT.

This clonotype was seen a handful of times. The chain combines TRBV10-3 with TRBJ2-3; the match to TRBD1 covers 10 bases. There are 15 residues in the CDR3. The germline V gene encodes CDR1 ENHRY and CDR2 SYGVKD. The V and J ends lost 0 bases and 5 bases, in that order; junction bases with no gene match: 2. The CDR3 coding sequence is TGTGCCATCAGTGAGTCAGACAGGGGGCAAGATACGCAGTATTTT. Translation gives CAISESDRGQDTQYF.

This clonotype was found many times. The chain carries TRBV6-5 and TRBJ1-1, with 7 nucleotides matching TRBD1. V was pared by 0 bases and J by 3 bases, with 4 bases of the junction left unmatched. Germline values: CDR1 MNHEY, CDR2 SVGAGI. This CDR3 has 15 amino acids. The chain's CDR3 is CASSYSDRDYTEAFF. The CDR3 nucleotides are TGTGCCAGCAGTTACTCCGACAGGGATTACACTGAAGCTTTCTTT.

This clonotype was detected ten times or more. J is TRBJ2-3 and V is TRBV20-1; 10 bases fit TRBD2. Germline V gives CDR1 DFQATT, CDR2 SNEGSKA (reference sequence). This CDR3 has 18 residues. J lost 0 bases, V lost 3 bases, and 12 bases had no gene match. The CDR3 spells CSASKRGSGGRSTDTQYF. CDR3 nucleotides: TGCAGTGCTAGTAAAAGGGGTAGCGGGGGGCGAAGCACAGATACGCAGTATTTT.

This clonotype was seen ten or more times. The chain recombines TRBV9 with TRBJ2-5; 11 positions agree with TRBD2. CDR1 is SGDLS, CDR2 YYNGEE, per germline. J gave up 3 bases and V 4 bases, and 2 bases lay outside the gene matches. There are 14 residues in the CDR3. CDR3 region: CASSPGLAEETQYF. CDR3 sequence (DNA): TGTGCCAGCAGCCCGGGACTAGCGGAAGAGACCCAGTACTTC.

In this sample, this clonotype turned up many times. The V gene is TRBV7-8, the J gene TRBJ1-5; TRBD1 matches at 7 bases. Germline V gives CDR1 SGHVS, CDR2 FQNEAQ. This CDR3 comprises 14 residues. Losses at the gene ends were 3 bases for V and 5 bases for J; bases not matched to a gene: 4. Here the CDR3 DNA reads TGTGCCAGCAGCTTGACAGGGTACCATCAGCCCCAGCATTTT. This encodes CASSLTGYHQPQHF.

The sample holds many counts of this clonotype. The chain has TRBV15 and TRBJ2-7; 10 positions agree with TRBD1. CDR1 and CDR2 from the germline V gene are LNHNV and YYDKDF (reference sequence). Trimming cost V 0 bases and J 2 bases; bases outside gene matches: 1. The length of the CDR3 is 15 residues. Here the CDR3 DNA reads TGTGCCACCAGCAGAGATGGGACAGGGGCCTACGAGCAGTACTTC. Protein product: CATSRDGTGAYEQYF.